This TCR beta chain appears in the sequencing data of a study of radiotherapy plus CTLA-4 blockade in lung cancer. Study results and limitations: Radiotherapy was combined with ipilimumab, and tumor-derived TCR clones then expanded in blood.

This clone was recorded once. Antigen unknown. With 0 bases clipped from V and 7 bases from J, the junction kept 5 bases outside the gene matches. Per germline, CDR1 SGDLS and CDR2 YYNGEE. This CDR3 comprises 15 residues. Repertoires were generated with immunoSEQ multiplex PCR, while TCRdb's copy carries only in-frame clones and drops some. The sample consists of about 87,000 clones, 85% to 90% of them appearing once. The specimen was peripheral blood, collected from a patient treated with radiotherapy plus ipilimumab. The chain combines TRBV9 with TRBJ2-4; 9 bases match TRBD1. The clonotype originates from a human donor with non-small cell lung cancer that progressed on radiotherapy plus ipilimumab. The CDR3 protein is CASSVAGQGENIQYF. The CDR3, as DNA: TGTGCCAGCAGCGTAGCGGGACAGGGCGAGAACATTCAGTACTTC.